Listed below are T cell receptor beta chains from one sample, sequenced in a study of shared clonotypes between healthy human individuals. TCRdb's table, derived via immunoSEQ multiplex PCR, lists solely in-frame clones and lacks some. The sample yields hundreds of thousands of clones, around 78% seen once. Sample: memory CD4+ T cells sorted from blood. The source is a woman in her thirties in good health. Each CDR3 is given with its conserved first and last residue. Each record gives: J gene, CDR3 length, clone size, D gene, V gene, CDR3 DNA, CDR3 protein. D genes are given only for firm matches. Not every row has a clone size; where given, it reads once, few, many or a size class.

TRBJ2-7 14 NA TRBD1 TRBV5-1 TGCGCCAGCAGCGCCGGGACAGGGGCCGTCGAGCAGTACTTC CASSAGTGAVEQYF
TRBJ2-1 15 NA NA TRBV27 TGTGCCAGCAGTTTATACCTAGCGTTGGGGAATGAGCAGTTCTTC CASSLYLALGNEQFF
TRBJ2-5 15 NA TRBD1 TRBV7-9 TGTGCCAGCAGCTTAGGTCGGACAGGACAAGAGACCCAGTACTTC CASSLGRTGQETQYF
TRBJ2-1 15 NA TRBD2 TRBV7-9 TGTGCCAGCAGCCCCTTGGCTAGCGGAGTCAATGAGCAGTTCTTC CASSPLASGVNEQFF
TRBJ2-5 12 medium-sized NA TRBV11-2 TGTGCCAGCAGCCAAGGGGTTCCGACCCAGTACTTC CASSQGVPTQYF
TRBJ1-5 14 NA TRBD1 TRBV7-8 TGTGCCAGCAGTTCCGACAGGGCCCGTAAGCCCCAGCATTTT CASSSDRARKPQHF
TRBJ2-7 14 NA TRBD1 TRBV7-9 TGTGCCAGCAGCGTACAATCAGGGGGCACCGAGCAGTACTTC CASSVQSGGTEQYF
TRBJ2-3 15 NA NA TRBV7-2 TGTGCCAGCAGCTTCGCGGGGACCCCGGTGGATACGCAGTATTTT CASSFAGTPVDTQYF
TRBJ2-7 16 NA NA TRBV5-1 TGTGCCAGCAGCCGAGGGTTAGGGACGCAATCCTACGAGCAGTACTTC CASSRGLGTQSYEQYF
TRBJ1-2 13 NA NA TRBV5-6 TGTGCCAGCAGCGTAGGGCGGCTCTATGGCTACACCTTC CASSVGRLYGYTF
TRBJ2-5 14 NA NA TRBV10-2 TGCGCCAGCAGTGAGTCGGTCCTCCAAGAGACCCAGTACTTC CASSESVLQETQYF
TRBJ2-7 18 NA TRBD2 TRBV19 TGTGCCAGTAGTACAAGGACTAGCGGGAGGTTCAATTCCTACGAGCAGTACTTC CASSTRTSGRFNSYEQYF
TRBJ1-1 14 NA NA TRBV7-3 TGTGCCAGCAGCTTTTGGGGATTGAACACTGAAGCTTTCTTT CASSFWGLNTEAFF
TRBJ2-6 19 few NA TRBV27 TGTGCCAGCAGTACTTACAGGGCTAGAGGCTTCTCTGGGGCCAACGTCCTGACTTTC CASSTYRARGFSGANVLTF
TRBJ2-3 14 NA NA TRBV5-1 TGCGCCAGCAGCTTACAGGGCCCCACAGATACGCAGTATTTT CASSLQGPTDTQYF
TRBJ2-7 13 NA NA TRBV28 TGTGCCAGCGCCGGGACGGTGATGAACGAGCAGTACTTC CASAGTVMNEQYF
TRBJ2-1 16 NA NA TRBV4-1 TGCGCCAGCAGCCAAGGGCGGGCTAGGGCCAACAATGAGCAGTTCTTC CASSQGRARANNEQFF
TRBJ2-4 13 NA TRBD1 TRBV5-4 TGTGCCAGCGGACGGACAGGGGAAAACATTCAGTACTTC CASGRTGENIQYF
TRBJ2-2 14 NA NA TRBV7-2 TGTGCCAGCAGTCCCAGACGTTCCGCCGGGGAGCTGTTTTTT CASSPRRSAGELFF
TRBJ2-1 15 once TRBD2 TRBV7-9 TGTGCCAGCAGCATGCCGGGACTAGCGTTCAATGAGCAGTTCTTC CASSMPGLAFNEQFF
TRBJ2-7 14 NA NA TRBV28 TGTGCCAGCAGCCTTTTGAGCAACCTCTACGAGCAGTACTTC CASSLLSNLYEQYF
TRBJ2-7 16 NA TRBD1 TRBV4-2 TGTGCCAGCAGCACGCCCCGGGACAGGGTGTACTACGAGCAGTACTTC CASSTPRDRVYYEQYF
TRBJ1-1 14 few TRBD1 TRBV19 TGTGCCAGTAGTATCCCAGGGGGCCGACCTCAAGCTTTCTTT CASSIPGGRPQAFF
TRBJ1-1 12 NA NA TRBV11-2 TGTGCCAGCAGCTTAGGGTCAGGGTTGTCTTTCTTT CASSLGSGLSFF
TRBJ2-4 19 few NA TRBV21-1 TGTGCCAGCAGCAAAGTGACGGTCCCGCGTTACTCAACCAAAAACATTCAGTACTTC CASSKVTVPRYSTKNIQYF
TRBJ1-5 15 NA NA TRBV28 TGTGCCAGCAGTTTTTTGGGGGAGGGAGGACAGCCCCAGCATTTT CASSFLGEGGQPQHF
TRBJ1-4 11 few TRBD1 TRBV2 TGTGCCAGCAGGGGACAGGGTCGACTGTTTTTT CASRGQGRLFF
TRBJ2-7 15 NA TRBD1 TRBV5-1 TGCGCCAGCAGCTTGGGTGGGACAGGGATCTACGAGCAGTACTTC CASSLGGTGIYEQYF
TRBJ2-2 16 NA TRBD2 TRBV7-2 TGTGCCAGCAGCTCCCTAGCGGGATCGAACACCGGGGAGCTGTTTTTT CASSSLAGSNTGELFF
TRBJ2-1 12 NA NA TRBV6-5 TGTGCCCCCAGCCGGGGAGCGAATGAGCAGTTCTTC CAPSRGANEQFF
TRBJ1-2 15 once NA TRBV19 TGTGCCAGTAGTATTTTAGGGCGGGGTAACTATGGCTACACCTTC CASSILGRGNYGYTF
TRBJ2-1 12 NA NA TRBV7-2 TGTGCCAGCAGCTTTGCCCTAGGGGAGCAGTTCTTC CASSFALGEQFF
TRBJ1-1 14 NA NA TRBV18 TGTGCCAGCTCACTACAGGGAGGAGAGACTGAAGCTTTCTTT CASSLQGGETEAFF
TRBJ2-1 15 once NA TRBV7-9 TGTGCCAGCAGCCAACTCGGGAGTACCTACAATGAGCAGTTCTTC CASSQLGSTYNEQFF
TRBJ2-2 16 NA TRBD2 TRBV7-8 TGTGCCAGCAGCTTAAGCGCTAGCGGCAACACCGGGGAGCTGTTTTTT CASSLSASGNTGELFF
TRBJ2-1 14 NA NA TRBV25-1 TGTGCCAGCAGTGAAAGTGGGGTGAACAATGAGCAGTTCTTC CASSESGVNNEQFF
TRBJ1-1 11 NA NA TRBV11-2 TGTGCCAGCAGCTTGGGGTTTGAAGCTTTCTTT CASSLGFEAFF
TRBJ2-5 17 NA TRBD2 TRBV2 TGTGCCAGCAGTCCCCCTAGCGGGTTCGAGTACCAAGAGACCCAGTACTTC CASSPPSGFEYQETQYF
TRBJ1-4 14 few NA TRBV28 TGTGCCAGCAGCCTAACGACAGCCGGTGAAAAACTGTTTTTT CASSLTTAGEKLFF
TRBJ2-5 14 NA TRBD1 TRBV28 TGTGCCAGCAGTTCCATAACAGGGGTGGAGACCCAGTACTTC CASSSITGVETQYF
TRBJ2-5 14 NA NA TRBV30 TGTGCCTGGATTGAGAAGTTAAACCCGGGGACCCAGTACTTC CAWIEKLNPGTQYF
TRBJ2-3 15 NA NA TRBV30 TGTGCCTGGAGTGTACGAACGGGAGTAGCAGATACGCAGTATTTT CAWSVRTGVADTQYF
TRBJ2-5 14 many NA TRBV10-1 TGCGCCAGCAGTGGGTCTCTTGAGGCTGGGACCCAGTACTTC CASSGSLEAGTQYF
TRBJ2-7 13 NA TRBD1 TRBV18 TGTGCCAGCCAGACGACAGGGAGTGACGAGCAGTACTTC CASQTTGSDEQYF
TRBJ2-7 13 NA NA TRBV6-6 TGTGCCAGCAGTTACGGTCACTCCTACGAGCAGTACTTC CASSYGHSYEQYF
TRBJ1-2 14 once TRBD1 TRBV4-2 TGTGCCAGCAGCCAAGATAACAGGGGCTATGGCTACACCTTC CASSQDNRGYGYTF
TRBJ1-4 16 NA TRBD1 TRBV5-4 TGTGCCAGCAGCTTCGGACAGGGGGCTACTAATGAAAAACTGTTTTTT CASSFGQGATNEKLFF
TRBJ2-3 13 NA TRBD2 TRBV6-6 TGTGCCAGCAGAGCGGGAGTAGAGGATACGCAGTATTTT CASRAGVEDTQYF
TRBJ1-1 14 once NA TRBV7-8 TGTGCCAGCAGCCAGGGACACACGAACACTGAAGCTTTCTTT CASSQGHTNTEAFF
TRBJ2-7 16 NA TRBD2 TRBV7-2 TGTGCCAGCAGCTCCATCGGGACTAGCGGTTACTACGAGCAGTACTTC CASSSIGTSGYYEQYF
TRBJ1-5 11 NA NA TRBV28 TGTGCCAGCAGGGACAATCAGCCCCAGCATTTT CASRDNQPQHF
TRBJ2-3 17 NA TRBD1 TRBV5-1 TGCGCCAGCAGCGTACATACAGGGGCGGGCGGCACAGATACGCAGTATTTT CASSVHTGAGGTDTQYF
TRBJ2-3 13 NA TRBD2 TRBV5-8 TGTGCCAGCCGTGGACTAGACACAGATACGCAGTATTTT CASRGLDTDTQYF
TRBJ2-6 18 NA NA TRBV9 TGTGCCAGCAGCGTAGTTTTGGGGGCACTAGGTGGGGCCAACGTCCTGACTTTC CASSVVLGALGGANVLTF
TRBJ1-1 15 few NA TRBV29-1 TGCAGCGTTCGATTAAATGCGGATCAAAGCACTGAAGCTTTCTTT CSVRLNADQSTEAFF
TRBJ2-3 17 few NA TRBV14 TGTGCCAGCAGCCAAGATCTGGGGCGGTCTAGCACAGATACGCAGTATTTT CASSQDLGRSSTDTQYF
TRBJ2-1 15 NA TRBD2 TRBV6-1 TGTGCCACTCCAATAGCGGGTAGCTCCTACAATGAGCAGTTCTTC CATPIAGSSYNEQFF
TRBJ1-4 14 NA NA TRBV28 TGTGCCAGCAGACGACAGTCAACTAATGAAAAACTGTTTTTT CASRRQSTNEKLFF
TRBJ1-5 15 NA NA TRBV4-1 TGCGCCAGCAGCCAAGGTTGGGTGGGCAATCAGCCCCAGCATTTT CASSQGWVGNQPQHF